Each of the 9 T cell receptor beta chains below was sequenced from the same sample in a study of STAT5B mutations in CD4+ large granular lymphocyte leukemia (dated 2022 in TCRdb). Receptors were amplified or captured by the immunoSEQ multiplex PCR assay. The source is immuneACCESS, and TCRdb retained only in-frame sequences with V and J called. Part of the clones is not carried over; for the studies checked, unresolved V genes explain less than half of this, and the remainder is unexplained. Here the sample has roughly 21,000 clones; over 70% occur a single time. The ten biggest clones cover 4% to 5% of the sample. The sample comprised CD4+ T cells from blood buffy coats. The receptors originated from a human donor in good health.

This rearrangement joins TRBV5-1 to TRBJ2-5, with D perhaps TRBD2 (5 bases). CDR3 length: 14 residues. CDR1 is SGHRS and CDR2 is YFSETQ in the germline V gene. V was pared by 3 bases and J by 2 bases, with 11 bases between. CDR3 protein: CASSSTTGQETQYF. The CDR3 nucleotides read TGCGCCAGCAGCTCGACCACGGGACAAGAGACCCAGTACTTC. The complete variable domain, with remaining parts taken from reference TRBV5-1 and TRBJ2-5, reads KAGVTQTPRYLIKTRGQQVTLSCSPISGHRSVSWYQQTPGQGLQFLFEYFSETQRNKGNFPGRFSGRQFSNSRSEMNVSTLELGDSALYLCASSSTTGQETQYFGPGTRLLVL.

The chain uses TRBV30 and TRBJ2-7; 10 bases are a match to TRBD2. The CDR3 spans 12 residues. Trimming at V came to 4 bases and at J to 6 bases, leaving 3 bases not matched to a gene. Germline V gives CDR1 GTSNPN, CDR2 SVGIG (reference sequence). Written as DNA, the CDR3 is TGTGCCTGGATGGGACTAGCGCCCGAGCAGTACTTC. Translation gives CAWMGLAPEQYF.

The V gene is TRBV2, the J gene TRBJ1-6, with D maybe TRBD1 (5 bases). Germline CDR1 SNHLY, CDR2 FYNNEI. This CDR3 spans 12 amino acids. V lost 3 bases, J lost 10 bases, and 7 bases lay in between. Here the CDR3 reads CASSDGDSPLHF. In nucleotides, the CDR3 is TGTGCCAGCAGTGACGGGGACTCACCCCTCCACTTT.

This clone was recorded only once. This chain joins TRBV5-1 and TRBJ2-7, with a weak D call TRBD1 (8 bases). The CDR3 sequence is 14 residues long. From germline, CDR1 is SGHRS and CDR2 YFSETQ. The ends were cut back, 4 bases at V and 4 bases at J, with 15 bases in the middle. CDR3: CASSLGQGGYEQYF. The DNA for the CDR3 is TGCGCCAGCAGCCTTGGACAGGGAGGGTACGAGCAGTACTTC.

This chain uses TRBV5-1 with TRBJ2-1; TRBD2 matches at 10 bases. J was trimmed by 4 bases and V by 4 bases; bases with no gene match: 8. Looked up from germline, CDR1 is SGHRS and CDR2 is YFSETQ. CDR3 length equals 16 residues. CDR3: CASSGAGLATYNEQFF. DNA of the CDR3: TGCGCCAGCAGCGGGGCGGGACTAGCGACATACAATGAGCAGTTCTTC.

The chain employs TRBV27 and TRBJ2-3; 14 bases fit TRBD2. The CDR3 loop spans 16 amino acids. Unmatched junction bases numbered 5, after V lost 5 bases and J lost 4 bases. Germline V CDR1 and CDR2: MNHEY, SMNVEV (reference sequence). The DNA of the CDR3 is TGTGCCAGCAGTCCAAGGGGACTAGCGGGAGCAGATACGCAGTATTTT. Translating gives CASSPRGLAGADTQYF.

The chain carries TRBV2 and TRBJ1-3; D is undetermined. The CDR3 is 14 residues long. CDR1 is SNHLY, CDR2 FYNNEI, per germline. The germline V and J ends were trimmed by 5 bases and 4 bases, with 12 bases remaining between them. The CDR3 coding sequence is TGTGCCAGCAGTTACGGCCAAACAGGAAACACCATATATTTT. It yields the protein CASSYGQTGNTIYF.

The chain is built from TRBV20-1 and TRBJ2-1; D unresolved. Trimming pared 3 bases from V and 5 bases from J, leaving 5 bases between. The V gene's germline CDR1 is DFQATT and CDR2 SNEGSKA (reference sequence). The CDR3 is made up of 11 amino acids. Here the CDR3 reads CSASRNNEQFF. In nucleotides, the CDR3 is TGCAGTGCTAGTCGGAACAATGAGCAGTTCTTC.

The chain has TRBV2 and TRBJ2-4, with D perhaps being TRBD1 or TRBD2 (5 bases each). The CDR3 extends over 16 amino acids. Trimming pared 3 bases from V and 9 bases from J, leaving 21 bases between. The germline V gene encodes CDR1 SNHLY and CDR2 FYNNEI. Here the CDR3 DNA reads TGTGCCAGCAGTGAGACAGTGTCAGGGAGCGTAGCCATTCAGTACTTC. This sequence encodes CASSETVSGSVAIQYF.